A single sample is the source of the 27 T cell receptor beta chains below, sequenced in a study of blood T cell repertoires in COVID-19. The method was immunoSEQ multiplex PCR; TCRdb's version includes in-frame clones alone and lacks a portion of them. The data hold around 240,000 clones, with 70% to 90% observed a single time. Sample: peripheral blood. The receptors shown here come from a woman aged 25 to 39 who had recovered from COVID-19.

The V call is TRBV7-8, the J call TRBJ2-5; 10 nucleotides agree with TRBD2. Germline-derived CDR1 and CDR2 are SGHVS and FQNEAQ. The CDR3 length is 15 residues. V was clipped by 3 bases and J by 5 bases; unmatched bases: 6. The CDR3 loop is CASSLVSGGWETQYF. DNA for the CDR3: TGTGCCAGCAGCTTGGTTAGCGGGGGGTGGGAGACCCAGTACTTC.

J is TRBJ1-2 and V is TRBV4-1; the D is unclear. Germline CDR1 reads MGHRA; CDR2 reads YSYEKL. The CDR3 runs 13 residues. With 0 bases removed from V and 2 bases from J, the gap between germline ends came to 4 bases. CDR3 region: CASSQDGNYGYTF. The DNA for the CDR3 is TGCGCCAGCAGCCAAGACGGGAACTATGGCTACACCTTC.

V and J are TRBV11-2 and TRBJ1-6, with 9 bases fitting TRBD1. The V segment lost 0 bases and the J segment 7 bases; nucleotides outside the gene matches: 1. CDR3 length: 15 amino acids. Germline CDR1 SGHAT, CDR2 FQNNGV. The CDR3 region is CASSLEGTGNSPLHF. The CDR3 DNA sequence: TGTGCCAGCAGCTTAGAAGGGACAGGGAATTCACCCCTCCACTTT.

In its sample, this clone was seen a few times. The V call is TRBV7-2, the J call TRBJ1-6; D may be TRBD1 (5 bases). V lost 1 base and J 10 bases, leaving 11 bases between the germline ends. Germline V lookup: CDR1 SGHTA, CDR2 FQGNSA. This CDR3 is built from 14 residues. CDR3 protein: CASSLEPGRSPLHF. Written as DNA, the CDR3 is TGTGCCAGCAGCTTAGAGCCAGGGCGGTCACCCCTCCACTTT.

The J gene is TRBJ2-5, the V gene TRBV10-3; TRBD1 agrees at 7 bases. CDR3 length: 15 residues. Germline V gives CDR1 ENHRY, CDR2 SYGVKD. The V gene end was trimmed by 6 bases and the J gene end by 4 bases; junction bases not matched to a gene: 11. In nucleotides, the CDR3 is TGTGCCATCAGCCCTAGACAGGGCGCTGGAGAGACCCAGTACTTC. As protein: CAISPRQGAGETQYF.

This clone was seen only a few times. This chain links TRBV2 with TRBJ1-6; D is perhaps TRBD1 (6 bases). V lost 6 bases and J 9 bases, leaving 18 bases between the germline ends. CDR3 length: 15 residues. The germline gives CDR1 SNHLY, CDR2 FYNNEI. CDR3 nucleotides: TGTGCCAGCAGCCCCACACAGGGAACGACTTCACCCCTCCACTTT. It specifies CASSPTQGTTSPLHF.

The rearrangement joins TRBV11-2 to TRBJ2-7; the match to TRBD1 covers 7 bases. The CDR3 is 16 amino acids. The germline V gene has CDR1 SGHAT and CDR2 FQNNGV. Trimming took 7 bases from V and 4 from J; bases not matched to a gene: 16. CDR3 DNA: TGTGCCAGCACCGCGACCGGGACAGCCCCTGGGTACGAGCAGTACTTC. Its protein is CASTATGTAPGYEQYF. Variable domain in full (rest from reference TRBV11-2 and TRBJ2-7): EAGVAQSPRYKIIEKRQSVAFWCNPISGHATLYWYQQILGQGPKLLIQFQNNGVVDDSQLPKDRFSAERLKGVDSTLKIQPAKLEDSAVYLCASTATGTAPGYEQYFGPGTRLTVT.

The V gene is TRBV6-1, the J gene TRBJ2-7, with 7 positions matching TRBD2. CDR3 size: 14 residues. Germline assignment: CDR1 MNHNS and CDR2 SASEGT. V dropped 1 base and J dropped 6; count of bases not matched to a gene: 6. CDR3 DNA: TGTGCCAGCAGTGAAGTAGGTCGGGGGGTCGAGCAGTACTTC. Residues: CASSEVGRGVEQYF.

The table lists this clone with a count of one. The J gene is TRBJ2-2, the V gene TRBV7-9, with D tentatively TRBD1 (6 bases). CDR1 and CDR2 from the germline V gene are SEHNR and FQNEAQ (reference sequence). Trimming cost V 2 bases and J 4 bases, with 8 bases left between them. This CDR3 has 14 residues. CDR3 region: CASSLLQGTGELFF. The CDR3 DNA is TGTGCCAGCAGCTTATTACAGGGCACCGGGGAGCTGTTTTTT.

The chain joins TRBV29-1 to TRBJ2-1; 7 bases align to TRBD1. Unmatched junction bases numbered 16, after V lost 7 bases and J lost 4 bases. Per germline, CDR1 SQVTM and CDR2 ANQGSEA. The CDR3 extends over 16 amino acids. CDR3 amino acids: CSGGGRDSGEYNEQFF. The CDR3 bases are TGCAGCGGAGGGGGCCGGGACAGTGGGGAATACAATGAGCAGTTCTTC.

The CDR3 spells CASRDRVEKLFF. The CDR3 region has the DNA TGTGCCAGCAGGGACAGGGTGGAAAAACTGTTTTTT. The chain uses TRBV2 and TRBJ1-4; TRBD1 matches at 8 bases. This CDR3 has 12 residues. In germline, CDR1 is SNHLY, CDR2 FYNNEI. The V and J ends lost 6 bases and 8 bases, in that order; junction bases with no gene match: 2.

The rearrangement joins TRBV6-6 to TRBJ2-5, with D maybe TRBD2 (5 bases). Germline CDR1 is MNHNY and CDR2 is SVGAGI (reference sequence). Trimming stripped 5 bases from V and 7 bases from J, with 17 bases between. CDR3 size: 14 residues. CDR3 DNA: TGTGCCAGCAGTCCGAACAAGGAACGGGGGACCCAGTACTTC. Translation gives CASSPNKERGTQYF.

The chain's CDR3 is CASSPNNEQFF. DNA for the CDR3: TGCGCCAGCAGTCCCAACAATGAGCAGTTCTTC. The V and J genes are TRBV10-2 and TRBJ2-1, with no clear D. CDR1 and CDR2 (germline): WSHSY, SAAADI. Deletions cut 5 bases from V and 5 bases from J, with 4 bases between. The CDR3 is 11 amino acids.

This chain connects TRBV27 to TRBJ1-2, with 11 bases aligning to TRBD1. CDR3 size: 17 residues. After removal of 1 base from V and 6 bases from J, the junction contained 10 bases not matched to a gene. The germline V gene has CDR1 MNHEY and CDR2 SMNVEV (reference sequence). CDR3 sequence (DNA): TGTGCCAGCAGTTTATTAGGACAGGGGGCGCAAGGACATGGCTACACCTTC. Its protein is CASSLLGQGAQGHGYTF.

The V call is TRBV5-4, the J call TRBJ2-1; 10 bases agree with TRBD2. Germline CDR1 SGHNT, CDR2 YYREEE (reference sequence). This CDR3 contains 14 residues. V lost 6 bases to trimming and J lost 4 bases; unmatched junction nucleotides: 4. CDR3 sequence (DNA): TGTGCCAGCACCTTAGCGGGGGGTTACAATGAGCAGTTCTTC. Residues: CASTLAGGYNEQFF.

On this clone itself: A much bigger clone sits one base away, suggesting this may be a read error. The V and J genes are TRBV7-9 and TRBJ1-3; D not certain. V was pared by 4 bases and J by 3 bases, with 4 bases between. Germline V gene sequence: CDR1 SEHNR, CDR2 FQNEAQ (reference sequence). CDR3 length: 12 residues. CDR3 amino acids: CASSSLGNTIYF. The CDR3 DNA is TGTGCCAGCAGCTCTCTTGGAAACACCATATATTTT.

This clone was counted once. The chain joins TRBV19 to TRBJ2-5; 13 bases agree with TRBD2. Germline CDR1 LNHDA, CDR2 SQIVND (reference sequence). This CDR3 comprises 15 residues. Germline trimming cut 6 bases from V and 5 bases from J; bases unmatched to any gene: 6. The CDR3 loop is CASRKTSGGSETQYF. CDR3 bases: TGTGCCAGTAGGAAGACTAGCGGGGGGAGCGAGACCCAGTACTTC.

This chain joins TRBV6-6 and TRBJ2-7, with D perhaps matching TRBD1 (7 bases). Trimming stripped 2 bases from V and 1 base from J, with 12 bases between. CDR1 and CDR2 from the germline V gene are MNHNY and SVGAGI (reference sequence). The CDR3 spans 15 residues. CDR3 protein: CASSYRSGGSYEQYF. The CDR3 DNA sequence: TGTGCCAGCAGTTACCGGTCAGGGGGGTCCTACGAGCAGTACTTC.

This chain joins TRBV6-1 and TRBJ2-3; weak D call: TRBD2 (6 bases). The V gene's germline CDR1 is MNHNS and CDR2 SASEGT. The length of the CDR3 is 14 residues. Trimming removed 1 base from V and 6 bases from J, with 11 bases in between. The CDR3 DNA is TGTGCCAGCAGTGAAGGGGAGGAGGAGGATACGCAGTATTTT. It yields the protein CASSEGEEEDTQYF.

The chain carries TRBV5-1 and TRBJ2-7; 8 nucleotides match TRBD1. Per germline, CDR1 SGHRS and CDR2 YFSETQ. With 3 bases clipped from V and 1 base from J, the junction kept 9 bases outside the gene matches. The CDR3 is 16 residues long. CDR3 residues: CASSSAGGKGSYEQYF. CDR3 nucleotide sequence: TGCGCCAGCAGCTCGGCAGGGGGCAAAGGGTCCTACGAGCAGTACTTC.

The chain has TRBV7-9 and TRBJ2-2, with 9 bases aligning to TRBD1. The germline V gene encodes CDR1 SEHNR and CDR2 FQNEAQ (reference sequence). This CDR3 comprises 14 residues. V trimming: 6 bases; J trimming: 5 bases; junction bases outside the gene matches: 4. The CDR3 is CASRGQGWTGELFF. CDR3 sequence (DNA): TGTGCCAGCAGGGGACAGGGTTGGACCGGGGAGCTGTTTTTT.

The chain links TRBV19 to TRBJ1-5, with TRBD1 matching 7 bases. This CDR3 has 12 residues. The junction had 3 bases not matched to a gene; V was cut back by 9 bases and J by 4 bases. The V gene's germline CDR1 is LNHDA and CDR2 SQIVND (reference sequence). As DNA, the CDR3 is TGTGCCAGCGGACAGGCTAATCAGCCCCAGCATTTT. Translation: CASGQANQPQHF.

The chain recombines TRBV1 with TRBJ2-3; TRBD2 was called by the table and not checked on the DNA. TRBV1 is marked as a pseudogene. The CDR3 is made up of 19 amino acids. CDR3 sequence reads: CTSSQARPSGGGSTDTQYF. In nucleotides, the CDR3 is TGCACCAGCAGCCAAGCCAGGCCTAGCGGGGGGGGTAGCACAGATACGCAGTATTTT.

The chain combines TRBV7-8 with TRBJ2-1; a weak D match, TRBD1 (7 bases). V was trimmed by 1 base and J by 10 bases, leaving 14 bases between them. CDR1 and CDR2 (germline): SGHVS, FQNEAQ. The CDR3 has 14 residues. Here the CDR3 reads CASSLVEGAWEQFF. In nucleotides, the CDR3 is TGTGCCAGCAGCTTAGTGGAGGGGGCTTGGGAGCAGTTCTTC.

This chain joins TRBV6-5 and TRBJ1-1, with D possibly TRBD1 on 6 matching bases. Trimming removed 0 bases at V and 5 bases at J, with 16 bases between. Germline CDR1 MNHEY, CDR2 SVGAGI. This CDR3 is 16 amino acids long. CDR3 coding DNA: TGTGCCAGCAGTTACTCGGGACACCTAAGAGGGACTGAAGCTTTCTTT. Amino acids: CASSYSGHLRGTEAFF.

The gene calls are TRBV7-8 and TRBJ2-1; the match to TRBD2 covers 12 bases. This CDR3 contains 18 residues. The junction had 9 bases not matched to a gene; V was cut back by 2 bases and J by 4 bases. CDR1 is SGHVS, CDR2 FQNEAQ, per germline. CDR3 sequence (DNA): TGTGCCAGCAGCTTATTTGCTAGCGGGGGGGCGGAATACAATGAGCAGTTCTTC. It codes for CASSLFASGGAEYNEQFF. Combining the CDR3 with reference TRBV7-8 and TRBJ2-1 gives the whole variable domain GAGVSQSPRYKVAKRGQDVALRCDPISGHVSLFWYQQALGQGPEFLTYFQNEAQLDKSGLPSDRFFAERPEGSVSTLKIQRTQQEDSAVYLCASSLFASGGAEYNEQFFGPGTRLTVL.

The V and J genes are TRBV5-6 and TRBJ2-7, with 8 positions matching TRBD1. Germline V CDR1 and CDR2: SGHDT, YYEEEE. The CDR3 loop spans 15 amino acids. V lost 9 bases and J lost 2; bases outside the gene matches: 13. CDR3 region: CATHPRQGRPYEQYF. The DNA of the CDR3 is TGTGCCACCCACCCAAGACAGGGGCGACCCTACGAGCAGTACTTC.